What follows are 27 T cell receptor beta chains derived from one specimen sequenced in a study of beta chain features in type 1 diabetes. Expressed TCRB transcripts were sequenced, since all the RNA that had been isolated was reverse transcribed. Some clones are missing from TCRdb's copy, which holds only in-frame ones; the method was immunoSEQ multiplex PCR. The sample shows tens of thousands of clones, under 35% of them seen only once. The sequencing input was stem cell memory CD4+ T cells from blood. The receptors derive from a woman under 30 in good health.

The chain employs TRBV18 and TRBJ1-1; maybe TRBD1 (5 bases). In germline, CDR1 is KGHSH, CDR2 LQKENI. CDR3 length: 15 residues. Between the trimmed V and J ends, which lost 4 bases and 5 bases, there was a span of 17 bases. CDR3 nucleotides: TGTGCCAGCTCACTTGGGGGTTGGAGGGAGACTGAAGCTTTCTTT. As protein: CASSLGGWRETEAFF.

The CDR3 nucleotides read TGTGCCAGCAGCCCCAGGACAGGGGAGGGCTACACCTTC. It is translated as CASSPRTGEGYTF. The rearrangement uses TRBV14 and TRBJ1-2; 9 nucleotides line up with TRBD1. This CDR3 region has 13 residues. The V gene end was trimmed by 4 bases and the J gene end by 8 bases; junction bases not matched to a gene: 5. CDR1 and CDR2 (germline): SGHDN, FVKESK.

V and J are TRBV27 and TRBJ2-5; D perhaps matches TRBD2 (5 bases). V gave up 8 bases and J gave up 2 bases, with 9 bases separating them. This CDR3 comprises 12 residues. Germline V gene lookup returns CDR1 MNHEY and CDR2 SMNVEV (reference sequence). CDR3 DNA: TGTGCCAGCGGGGAGAGTCAAGAGACCCAGTACTTC. This sequence encodes CASGESQETQYF.

The J gene is TRBJ1-5, the V gene TRBV11-2, with 8 bases aligning to TRBD1. This CDR3 is 15 amino acids long. V lost 5 bases to trimming and J lost 4 bases; unmatched junction nucleotides: 7. Germline-derived CDR1 and CDR2 are SGHAT and FQNNGV. Written as DNA, the CDR3 is TGTGCCAGCAGCGCCACGACAGGGGTTAATCAGCCCCAGCATTTT. Translating gives CASSATTGVNQPQHF. Based on the CDR3 plus reference TRBV11-2 and TRBJ1-5, the full variable domain is EAGVAQSPRYKIIEKRQSVAFWCNPISGHATLYWYQQILGQGPKLLIQFQNNGVVDDSQLPKDRFSAERLKGVDSTLKIQPAKLEDSAVYLCASSATTGVNQPQHFGDGTRLSIL.

This clone turned up a few times. This rearrangement joins TRBV10-1 to TRBJ2-1, with no clear D. V was shortened by 3 bases and J by 8 bases, with 14 bases between the two germline ends. The CDR3 is made up of 14 amino acids. CDR1 WNHNN and CDR2 SYGVQD come from the germline V gene (reference sequence). The DNA for the CDR3 is TGCGCCAGCAGTGACTCCTTACAAGATCATGAGCAGTTCTTC. The encoded protein is CASSDSLQDHEQFF.

This clone came up a few times. This sequence joins TRBV27 and TRBJ1-2, with D possibly being TRBD1 (5 bases). The CDR3 spans 13 residues. Trimming left V 10 bases short and J 1 base short, with 13 bases between. The germline gives CDR1 MNHEY, CDR2 SMNVEV (reference sequence). DNA of the CDR3: TGTGCCATCCGGGACTCGCGTAACTATGGCTACACCTTC. It specifies CAIRDSRNYGYTF.

About this clone itself: Sequence at one end of the junction differs from germline and may be a read error. The chain couples TRBV11-2 to TRBJ2-6; a weak D match, TRBD1 (6 bases). Per the germline V gene, CDR1 is SGHAT and CDR2 is FQNNGV. The CDR3 has 15 residues. CDR3 in amino acids: CASSLMAMGANFLTF. CDR3 nucleotide sequence: TGTGCCAGCAGCTTAATGGCCATGGGGGCCAACTTCCTGACTTTC. The full variable domain, with the rest looked up from reference TRBV11-2 and TRBJ2-6, is EAGVAQSPRYKIIEKRQSVAFWCNPISGHATLYWYQQILGQGPKLLIQFQNNGVVDDSQLPKDRFSAERLKGVDSTLKIQPAKLEDSAVYLCASSLMAMGANFLTFGAGSRLTVL.

Comments on this clone: At one end the junction does not follow the germline gene, possibly because of a read error. The V call is TRBV5-1, the J call TRBJ1-2; TRBD1 aligns across 10 bases. Germline V CDR1 and CDR2: SGHRS, YFSETQ. The CDR3 loop spans 17 amino acids. DNA for the CDR3: TGCGCCAGCAGGTTGGCCTACCGGGACAGGGGAGGCTATGGCTACACCTTC. It translates to CASRLAYRDRGGYGYTF.

The V and J genes are TRBV7-6 and TRBJ2-1; 13 bases agree with TRBD2. CDR3 length: 17 residues. After removal of 5 bases from V and 5 bases from J, the junction contained 9 bases not matched to a gene. CDR1 SGHVS and CDR2 FNYEAQ come from the germline V gene. CDR3 in amino acids: CASSPRTSGSANNEQFF. CDR3 DNA sequence: TGTGCCAGCAGCCCCAGGACTAGCGGGAGTGCTAACAATGAGCAGTTCTTC.

The sample holds a few counts of this clone. The V and J genes are TRBV7-2 and TRBJ2-3; 7 positions agree with TRBD2. The V gene's germline CDR1 is SGHTA and CDR2 FQGNSA. J was trimmed by 1 base and V by 1 base; bases with no gene match: 5. The CDR3 consists of 16 residues. The CDR3 loop is CASSLVGGSGTDTQYF. The CDR3 DNA is TGTGCCAGCAGCTTAGTGGGCGGGAGCGGCACAGATACGCAGTATTTT.

This clone has more than one count but fewer than ten. The rearrangement joins TRBV29-1 to TRBJ1-2; tentatively, D is TRBD1 (6 bases). The germline CDR1 and CDR2 sequences are SQVTM and ANQGSEA. The CDR3 runs to 13 residues. V was shortened by 3 bases and J by 4 bases, with 12 bases between the two germline ends. The CDR3: CSVDSTGFYGYTF. The CDR3 region has the DNA TGCAGCGTTGATTCAACAGGGTTCTATGGCTACACCTTC. Filled out from reference TRBV29-1 and TRBJ1-2, the complete variable domain reads SAVISQKPSRDICQRGTSLTIQCQVDSQVTMMFWYRQQPGQSLTLIATANQGSEATYESGFVIDKFPISRPNLTFSTLTVSNMSPEDSSIYLCSVDSTGFYGYTFGSGTRLTVV.

This sequence joins TRBV6-1 and TRBJ2-7; D may be TRBD1 (8 bases). With 8 bases removed from V and 6 bases from J, the gap between germline ends came to 23 bases. Germline CDR1 is MNHNS and CDR2 is SASEGT. This CDR3 contains 15 residues. CDR3 nucleotides: TGTGCCAGCTCCACCTCCCCGACAGGGGAGGGCGAGCAGTACTTC. The encoded protein is CASSTSPTGEGEQYF.

The chain employs TRBV2 and TRBJ1-2, with D tentatively TRBD1 (6 bases). V lost 7 bases, J lost 4 bases, and 19 bases lay in between. The CDR3 contains 15 residues. Germline CDR1 and CDR2: SNHLY and FYNNEI. The CDR3 bases are TGTGCCAGCAAGAATAGCAGAGGGGGTCCCTATGGCTACACCTTC. Protein sequence: CASKNSRGGPYGYTF.

DNA for the CDR3: TGTGCCAGCAGCTTTTGGCGGAACACCCCCTCTGGGGCCAACGTCCTGACTTTC. Protein product: CASSFWRNTPSGANVLTF. The V and J genes are TRBV7-8 and TRBJ2-6, with no clear D. The germline CDR1 and CDR2 sequences are SGHVS and FQNEAQ. V was trimmed by 3 bases and J by 0 bases, leaving 15 bases between them. CDR3 length: 18 amino acids.

This clone has just a few counts. The V gene is TRBV19, the J gene TRBJ2-7, with 10 bases fitting TRBD2. Germline CDR1 LNHDA, CDR2 SQIVND (reference sequence). This CDR3 is built from 14 residues. Unmatched junction bases numbered 5, after V lost 8 bases and J lost 1 base. CDR3: CASAGTSDSYEQYF. The CDR3 region has the DNA TGTGCCAGTGCCGGGACTAGCGATTCCTACGAGCAGTACTTC.

CDR3 in DNA: TGTGCCAGCAGCTTAGTGGCTAGCGGTGCCTACGAGCAGTACTTC. Encoded protein: CASSLVASGAYEQYF. The chain has TRBV7-9 and TRBJ2-7, with 7 bases lining up with TRBD2. Looked up from germline, CDR1 is SEHNR and CDR2 is FQNEAQ (reference sequence). V lost 1 base and J lost 2; bases outside the gene matches: 5. The CDR3 spans 15 residues.

This chain connects TRBV19 to TRBJ2-7; 10 nucleotides align to TRBD2. CDR1 is LNHDA and CDR2 is SQIVND in the germline V gene (reference sequence). This CDR3 contains 15 residues. After removal of 3 bases from V and 2 bases from J, the junction contained 4 bases not matched to a gene. The CDR3 loop is CASSITSGVTYEQYF. CDR3 bases: TGTGCCAGTAGTATTACTAGCGGGGTTACCTACGAGCAGTACTTC.

The chain uses TRBV18 and TRBJ2-3; TRBD2 matches 10 bases. The CDR3 consists of 15 residues. V was pared by 0 bases and J by 7 bases, with 4 bases of the junction left unmatched. Germline CDR1 is KGHSH and CDR2 is LQKENI. Written as DNA, the CDR3 is TGTGCCAGCTCACCACCGCAACTAGCGGGGAATACGCAGTATTTT. This encodes CASSPPQLAGNTQYF.

This clone showed up just a few times. The V and J genes are TRBV7-8 and TRBJ2-7; D ambiguous. V lost 3 bases and J lost 0, with 9 bases in between. The CDR3 loop spans 14 amino acids. Germline lookup yields CDR1 SGHVS and CDR2 FQNEAQ. The CDR3 protein is CASSFVRASYEQYF. CDR3 DNA sequence: TGTGCCAGCAGCTTCGTGCGCGCCTCCTACGAGCAGTACTTC.

This clone has a handful of counts. The chain combines TRBV2 with TRBJ1-1, with D unresolved. The CDR3 has 13 residues. The germline CDR1 and CDR2 sequences are SNHLY and FYNNEI. V lost 4 bases and J 1 base, leaving 7 bases between the germline ends. The CDR3 spells CASSVEKNTEAFF. In DNA, the CDR3 is TGTGCCAGCAGTGTAGAGAAGAACACTGAAGCTTTCTTT. Looking up the rest from reference TRBV2 and TRBJ1-1 gives the full variable domain: EPEVTQTPSHQVTQMGQEVILRCVPISNHLYFYWYRQILGQKVEFLVSFYNNEISEKSEIFDDQFSVERPDGSNFTLKIRSTKLEDSAMYFCASSVEKNTEAFFGQGTRLTVV.

This clone was found many times. J is TRBJ2-7 and V is TRBV28; TRBD1 aligns across 9 bases. This CDR3 spans 15 amino acids. Germline trimming cut 5 bases from V and 0 bases from J; bases unmatched to any gene: 5. The germline gives CDR1 MDHEN, CDR2 SYDVKM. The CDR3 region is CASSPWTGVSYEQYF. The CDR3 nucleotides read TGTGCCAGCAGTCCTTGGACAGGGGTCTCCTACGAGCAGTACTTC. Filled out from reference TRBV28 and TRBJ2-7, the complete variable domain reads DVKVTQSSRYLVKRTGEKVFLECVQDMDHENMFWYRQDPGLGLRLIYFSYDVKMKEKGDIPEGYSVSREKKERFSLILESASTNQTSMYLCASSPWTGVSYEQYFGPGTRLTVT.

In this sample, this clone turned up a few times. The rearrangement uses TRBV7-2 and TRBJ2-1; no reliable D call. Germline-derived CDR1 and CDR2 are SGHTA and FQGNSA. Deletions cut 3 bases from V and 9 bases from J, with 9 bases between. The CDR3 spans 12 residues. The CDR3 bases are TGTGCCAGCAGCTTCCTTAGCAGTGAGCAGTTCTTC. Amino acid sequence: CASSFLSSEQFF.

This sequence joins TRBV18 and TRBJ1-5; D gene uncertain. CDR1 is KGHSH, CDR2 LQKENI, per germline. V lost 3 bases and J lost 0, with 6 bases in between. This CDR3 region has 14 residues. The DNA for the CDR3 is TGTGCCAGCTCACCCGGGGATAGCAATCAGCCCCAGCATTTT. It yields the protein CASSPGDSNQPQHF.

This chain connects TRBV4-3 to TRBJ2-3; 8 bases are shared with TRBD2. V was clipped by 2 bases and J by 2 bases; unmatched bases: 9. Germline V gene lookup returns CDR1 LGHNA and CDR2 YSLEER. The CDR3 has 17 amino acids. Here the CDR3 DNA reads TGCGCCAGCAGCCAAAAACTAGCGGAGGGGAACACAGATACGCAGTATTTT. This encodes CASSQKLAEGNTDTQYF.

In its sample, this clone was seen a few times. V and J are TRBV5-1 and TRBJ1-2, with D uncertain. Germline V CDR1 and CDR2: SGHRS, YFSETQ. The CDR3 is 13 residues long. V gave up 1 base and J gave up 1 base, with 5 bases separating them. The CDR3 spells CASSLNSNYGYTF. CDR3 DNA: TGCGCCAGCAGCTTGAACAGTAACTATGGCTACACCTTC.

The chain carries TRBV1 and TRBJ2-5; no DNA check was done on the table's D call, TRBD2. TRBV1 is a pseudogene locus. The CDR3 runs to 12 residues. CDR3 DNA sequence: TGCACCAGCAGCCGCGCGGGAGAGACCCAGTACTTC. Translated, it gives CTSSRAGETQYF.

The rearrangement links TRBV5-4 to TRBJ1-1; possible D gene TRBD1, 6 bases. This CDR3 contains 15 residues. Germline assignment: CDR1 SGHNT and CDR2 YYREEE (reference sequence). Trimming cost V 0 bases and J 10 bases, with 19 bases left between them. The CDR3 reads CASSLDRAGFGGAFF. For the CDR3, the DNA is TGTGCCAGCAGCTTGGACAGGGCCGGGTTCGGAGGAGCTTTCTTT.